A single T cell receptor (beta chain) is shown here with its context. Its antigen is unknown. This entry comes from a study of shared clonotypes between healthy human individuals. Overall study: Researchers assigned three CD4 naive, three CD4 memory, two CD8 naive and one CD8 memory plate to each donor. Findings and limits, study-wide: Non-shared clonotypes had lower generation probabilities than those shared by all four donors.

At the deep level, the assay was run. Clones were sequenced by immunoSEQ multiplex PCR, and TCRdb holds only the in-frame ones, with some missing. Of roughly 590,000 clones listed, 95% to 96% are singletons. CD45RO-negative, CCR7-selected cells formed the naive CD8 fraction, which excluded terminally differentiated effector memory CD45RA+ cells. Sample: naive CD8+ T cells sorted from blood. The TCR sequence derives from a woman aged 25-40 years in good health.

The CDR3 sequence is CASSPGGRPYNEQFF. The DNA of the CDR3 is TGTGCCAGCAGTCCCGGCGGGAGACCCTACAATGAGCAGTTCTTC. The chain is built from TRBV27 and TRBJ2-1; 7 bases agree with TRBD2. Germline V CDR1 and CDR2: MNHEY, SMNVEV (reference sequence). This CDR3 has 15 residues. Trimming at V came to 5 bases and at J to 2 bases, leaving 6 bases not matched to a gene.